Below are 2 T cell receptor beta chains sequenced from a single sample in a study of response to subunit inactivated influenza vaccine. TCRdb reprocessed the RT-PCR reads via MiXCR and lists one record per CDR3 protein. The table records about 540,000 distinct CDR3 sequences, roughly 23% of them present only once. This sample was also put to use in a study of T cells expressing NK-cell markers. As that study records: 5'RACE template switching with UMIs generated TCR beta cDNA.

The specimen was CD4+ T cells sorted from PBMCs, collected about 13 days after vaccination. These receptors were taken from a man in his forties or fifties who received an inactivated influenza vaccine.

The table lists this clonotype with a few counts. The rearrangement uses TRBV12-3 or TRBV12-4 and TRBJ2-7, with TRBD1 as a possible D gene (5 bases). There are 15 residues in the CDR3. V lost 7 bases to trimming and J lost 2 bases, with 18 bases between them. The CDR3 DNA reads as TGTGCCAGCACCCAACAAGGGGCTCGAGCCTACGAGCAGTACTTC. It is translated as CASTQQGARAYEQYF.

This CDR3 reads CASRQTGDTQYF. The CDR3 DNA reads TGTGCCAGCAGACAGACTGGGGATACGCAGTATTTT. The chain joins TRBV7-8 to TRBJ2-3, with D hard to call. The CDR3 is 12 residues long. Trimming left V 6 bases short and J 6 bases short, with 10 bases between. Germline CDR1 reads SGHVS; CDR2 reads FQNEAQ.